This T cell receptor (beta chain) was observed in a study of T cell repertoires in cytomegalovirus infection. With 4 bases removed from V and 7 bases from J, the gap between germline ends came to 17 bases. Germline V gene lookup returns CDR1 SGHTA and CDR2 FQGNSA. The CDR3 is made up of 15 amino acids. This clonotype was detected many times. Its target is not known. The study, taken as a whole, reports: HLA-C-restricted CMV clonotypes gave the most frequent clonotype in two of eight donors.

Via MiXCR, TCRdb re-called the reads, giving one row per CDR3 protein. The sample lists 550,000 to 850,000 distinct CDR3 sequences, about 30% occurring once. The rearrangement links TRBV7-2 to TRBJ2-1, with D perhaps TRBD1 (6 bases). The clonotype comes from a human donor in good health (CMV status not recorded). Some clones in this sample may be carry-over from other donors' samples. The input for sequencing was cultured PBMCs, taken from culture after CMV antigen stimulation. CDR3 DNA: TGTGCCAGCAGCTCAAGAGGGGGAACTAGGAATGAGCAGTTCTTC. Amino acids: CASSSRGGTRNEQFF.